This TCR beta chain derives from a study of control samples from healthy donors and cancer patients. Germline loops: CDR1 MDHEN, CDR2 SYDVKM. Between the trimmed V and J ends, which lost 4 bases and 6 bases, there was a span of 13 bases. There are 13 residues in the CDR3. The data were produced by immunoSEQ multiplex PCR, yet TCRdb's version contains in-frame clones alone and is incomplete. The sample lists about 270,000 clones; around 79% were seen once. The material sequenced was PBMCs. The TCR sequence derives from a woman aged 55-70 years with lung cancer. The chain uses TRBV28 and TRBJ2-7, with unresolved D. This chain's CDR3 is CASSYPLRVEQYF. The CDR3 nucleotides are TGTGCCAGCAGTTACCCGTTACGGGTCGAGCAGTACTTC.